This TCR beta chain was sequenced in a study of T cell responses to AZD1222 COVID-19 vaccine. The overall study: Second-dose recipients at about 4 or about 12 weeks were treated as one pooled group.

This CDR3 spans 14 amino acids. From germline, CDR1 is GTSNPN and CDR2 SVGIG (reference sequence). V dropped 0 bases and J dropped 8 bases, with 13 bases sitting between them. Study observations and caveats: When two AZD1222 doses had been given, Spike-specific TCR breadth and depth rose. At 160-218 and 743-854, vaccine-associated CD4 TCRs were dominant, and they spanned spike. Nearly half of spike-specific TCRs reportedly target unmutated variant regions.

Clones were read by immunoSEQ multiplex PCR, and TCRdb kept only the in-frame ones, dropping some. Of around 170,000 clones in the sample, approximately 90% are singletons; the top ten hold approximately 4.4%. A word on this clone: What it recognizes is unknown.

This clonotype was sampled from an adult in good health. The starting material was peripheral blood, obtained on day 0 of AZD1222 vaccination. This chain connects TRBV30 to TRBJ1-4, with D hard to call. The CDR3 DNA follows: TGTGCCTGGAGTGTAACCAGACTTGCGGAAAAACTGTTTTTT. Protein product: CAWSVTRLAEKLFF.